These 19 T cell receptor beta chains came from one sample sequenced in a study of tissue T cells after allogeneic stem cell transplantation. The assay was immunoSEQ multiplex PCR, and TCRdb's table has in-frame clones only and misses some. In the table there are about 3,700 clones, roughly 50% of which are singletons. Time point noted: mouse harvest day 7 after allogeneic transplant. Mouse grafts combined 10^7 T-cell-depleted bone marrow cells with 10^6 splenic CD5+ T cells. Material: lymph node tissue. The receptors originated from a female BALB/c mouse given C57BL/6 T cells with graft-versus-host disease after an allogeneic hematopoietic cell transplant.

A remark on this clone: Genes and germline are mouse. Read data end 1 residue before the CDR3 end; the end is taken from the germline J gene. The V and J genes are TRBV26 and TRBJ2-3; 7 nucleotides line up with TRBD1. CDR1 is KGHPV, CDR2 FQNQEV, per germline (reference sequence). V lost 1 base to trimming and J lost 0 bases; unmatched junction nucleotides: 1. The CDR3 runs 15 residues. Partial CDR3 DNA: TGTGCCAGCAGTCTGTTGGGACAGAGTGCAGAAACGCTGTAT. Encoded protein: CASSLLGQSAETLY. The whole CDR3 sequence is CASSLLGQSAETLYF.

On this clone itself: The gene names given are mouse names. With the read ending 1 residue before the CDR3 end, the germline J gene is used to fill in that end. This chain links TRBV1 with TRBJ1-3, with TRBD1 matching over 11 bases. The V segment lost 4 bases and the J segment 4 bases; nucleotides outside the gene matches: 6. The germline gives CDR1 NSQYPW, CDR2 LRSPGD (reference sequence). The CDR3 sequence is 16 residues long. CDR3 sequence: CTCSGTGGAEGNTLYF. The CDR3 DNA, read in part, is TGCACCTGCAGTGGGACAGGGGGCGCTGAGGGAAATACGCTCTAT.

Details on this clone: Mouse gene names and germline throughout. The CDR3 protein is CASSPDSANTEVFF. The sequenced part of the CDR3 DNA is TGTGCCAGCTCCCCCGACAGTGCAAACACAGAAGTCTTC. The V call is TRBV12-1, the J call TRBJ1-1; maybe TRBD1 (5 bases). The read finishes 1 residue shy of the CDR3 end, and the germline J gene is used to complete it. Trimming removed 4 bases from V and 0 bases from J, with 11 bases in between. Germline V gene lookup returns CDR1 SGHSN and CDR2 HYEKVE. This CDR3 is 14 amino acids long. Supplemented by reference TRBV12-1 and TRBJ1-1, the full variable domain reads DSGVVQSPRHIIKEKGGRSVLTCIPISGHSNVVWYQQTLGKELKFLIQHYEKVERDKGFLPSRFSVQQFDDYHSEMNMSALELEDSAMYFCASSPDSANTEVFFGKGTRLTVV.

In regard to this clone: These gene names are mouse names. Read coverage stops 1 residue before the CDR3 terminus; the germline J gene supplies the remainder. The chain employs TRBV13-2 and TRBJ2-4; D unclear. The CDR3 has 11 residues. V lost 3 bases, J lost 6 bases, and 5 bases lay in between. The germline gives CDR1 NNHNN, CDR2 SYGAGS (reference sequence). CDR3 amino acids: CASGGPNTLYF. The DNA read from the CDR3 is TGTGCCAGCGGTGGCCCGAACACCTTGTAC.

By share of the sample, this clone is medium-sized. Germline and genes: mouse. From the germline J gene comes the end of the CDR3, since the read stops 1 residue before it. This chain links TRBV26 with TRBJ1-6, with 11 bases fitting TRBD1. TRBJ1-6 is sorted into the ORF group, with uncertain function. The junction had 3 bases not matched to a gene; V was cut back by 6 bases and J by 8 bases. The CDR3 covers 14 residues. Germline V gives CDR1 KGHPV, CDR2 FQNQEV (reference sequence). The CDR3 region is CASRDRGRDSPLYF. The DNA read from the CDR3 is TGTGCCAGCAGGGACAGGGGGCGGGATTCGCCCCTCTAC.

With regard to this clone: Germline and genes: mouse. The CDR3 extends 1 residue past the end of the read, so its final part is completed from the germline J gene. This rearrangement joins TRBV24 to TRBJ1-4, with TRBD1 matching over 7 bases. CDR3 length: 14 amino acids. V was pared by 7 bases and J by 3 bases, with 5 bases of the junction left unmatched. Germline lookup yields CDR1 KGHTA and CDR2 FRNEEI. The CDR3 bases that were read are TGTGCCAGCAAGGACAGGCCACCCAACGAAAGATTATTT. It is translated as CASKDRPPNERLF. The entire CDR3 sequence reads CASKDRPPNERLFF.

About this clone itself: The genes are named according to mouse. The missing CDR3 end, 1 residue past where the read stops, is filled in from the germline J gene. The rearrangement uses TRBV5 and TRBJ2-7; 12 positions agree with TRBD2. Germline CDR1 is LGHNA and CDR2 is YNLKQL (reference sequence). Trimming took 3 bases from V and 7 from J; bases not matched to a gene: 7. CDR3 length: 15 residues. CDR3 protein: CASSHDWGGAREQYF. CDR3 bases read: TGTGCCAGCAGCCACGACTGGGGGGGCGCGAGGGAACAGTAC.

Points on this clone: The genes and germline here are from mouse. CDR3 DNA, as far as it was read: TGTGCCAGCAGTCGACAGAATTCTGGAAATACGCTCTAT. It specifies CASSRQNSGNTLY. From start to end, the CDR3 is CASSRQNSGNTLYF. This sequence joins TRBV26 and TRBJ1-3, with D possibly being TRBD1 (5 bases). The read ends 1 residue shy of where the CDR3 ends; the end is completed using the germline J gene. This CDR3 comprises 14 residues. Germline CDR1 is KGHPV and CDR2 is FQNQEV (reference sequence). The V gene lost 4 bases and the J gene lost 0 bases, with 7 bases spanning the gap.

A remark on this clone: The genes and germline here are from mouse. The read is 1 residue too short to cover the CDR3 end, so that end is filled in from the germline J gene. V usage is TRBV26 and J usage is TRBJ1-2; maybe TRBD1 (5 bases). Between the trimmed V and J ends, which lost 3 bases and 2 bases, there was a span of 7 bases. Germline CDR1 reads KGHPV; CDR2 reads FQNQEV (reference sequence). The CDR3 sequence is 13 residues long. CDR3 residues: CASSLGGNSDYTF. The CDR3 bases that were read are TGTGCCAGCAGTCTCGGGGGGAACTCCGACTACACC. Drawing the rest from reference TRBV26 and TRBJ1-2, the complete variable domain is NSKVIQTPRYLVKGQGQKAKMRCIPEKGHPVVFWYQQNKNNEFKFLINFQNQEVLQQIDMTEKRFSAECPSNSPCSLEIQSSEAGDSALYLCASSLGGNSDYTFGSGTRLLVI.

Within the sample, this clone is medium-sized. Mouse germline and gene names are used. CDR3 DNA, as far as it was read: TGTGCCAGCAGTCCCGACAGGGACTCCGACTACACC. Amino acids: CASSPDRDSDYT. The entire CDR3 reads CASSPDRDSDYTF. The chain employs TRBV26 and TRBJ1-2; 7 nucleotides align to TRBD1. The CDR3 goes on 1 residue after the read ends, and that part is filled in from the germline J gene. Germline CDR1 and CDR2: KGHPV and FQNQEV (reference sequence). The CDR3 is made up of 13 amino acids. With V trimmed by 4 bases and J by 3 bases, 2 bases remained unmatched.

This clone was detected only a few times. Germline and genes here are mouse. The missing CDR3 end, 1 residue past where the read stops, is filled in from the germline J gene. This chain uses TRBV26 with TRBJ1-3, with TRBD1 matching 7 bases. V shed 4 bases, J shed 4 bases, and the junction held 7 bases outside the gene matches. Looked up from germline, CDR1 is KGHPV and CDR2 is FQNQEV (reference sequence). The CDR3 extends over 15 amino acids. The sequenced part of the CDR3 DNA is TGTGCCAGCAGTCCATCACAGGGGAGAGGAAATACGCTCTAT. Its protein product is CASSPSQGRGNTLY. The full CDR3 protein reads CASSPSQGRGNTLYF.

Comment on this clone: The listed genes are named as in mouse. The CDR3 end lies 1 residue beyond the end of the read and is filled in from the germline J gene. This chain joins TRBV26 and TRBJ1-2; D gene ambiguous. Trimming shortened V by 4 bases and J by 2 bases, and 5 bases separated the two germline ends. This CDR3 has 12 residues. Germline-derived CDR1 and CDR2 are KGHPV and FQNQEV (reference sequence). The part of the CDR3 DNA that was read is TGTGCCAGCAGTCCCGGGAACTCCGACTACACC. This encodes CASSPGNSDYT. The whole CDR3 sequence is CASSPGNSDYTF.

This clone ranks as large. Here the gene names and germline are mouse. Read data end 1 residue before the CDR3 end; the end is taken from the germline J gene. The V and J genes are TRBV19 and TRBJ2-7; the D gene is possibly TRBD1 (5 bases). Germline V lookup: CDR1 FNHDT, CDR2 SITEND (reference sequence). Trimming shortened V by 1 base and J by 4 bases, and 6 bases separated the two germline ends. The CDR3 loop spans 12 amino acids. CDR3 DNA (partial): TGTGCCAGCAGTATATCAGGGTATGAACAGTAC. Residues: CASSISGYEQY. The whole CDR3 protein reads CASSISGYEQYF. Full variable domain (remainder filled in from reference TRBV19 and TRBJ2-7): GGIITQTPKFLIGQEGQKLTLKCQQNFNHDTMYWYRQDSGKGLRLIYYSITENDLQKGDLSEGYDASREKKSSFSLTVTSAQKNEMAVFLCASSISGYEQYFGPGTRLTVL.

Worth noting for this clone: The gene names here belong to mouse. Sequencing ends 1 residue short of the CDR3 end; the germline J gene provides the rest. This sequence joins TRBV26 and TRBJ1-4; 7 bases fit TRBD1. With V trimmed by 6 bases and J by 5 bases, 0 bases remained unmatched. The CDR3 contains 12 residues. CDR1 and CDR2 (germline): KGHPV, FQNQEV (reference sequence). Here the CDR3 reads CASRGQNERLFF. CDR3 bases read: TGTGCCAGCAGGGGACAGAACGAAAGATTATTT.

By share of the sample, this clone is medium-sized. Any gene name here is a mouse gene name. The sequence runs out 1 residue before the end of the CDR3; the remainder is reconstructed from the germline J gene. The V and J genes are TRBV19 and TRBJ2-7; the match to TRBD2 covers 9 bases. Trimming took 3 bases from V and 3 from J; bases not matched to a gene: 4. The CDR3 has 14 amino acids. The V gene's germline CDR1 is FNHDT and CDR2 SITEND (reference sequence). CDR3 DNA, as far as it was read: TGTGCCAGCAGTACCGGGACTGGGCTCTATGAACAGTAC. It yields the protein CASSTGTGLYEQY. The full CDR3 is CASSTGTGLYEQYF.

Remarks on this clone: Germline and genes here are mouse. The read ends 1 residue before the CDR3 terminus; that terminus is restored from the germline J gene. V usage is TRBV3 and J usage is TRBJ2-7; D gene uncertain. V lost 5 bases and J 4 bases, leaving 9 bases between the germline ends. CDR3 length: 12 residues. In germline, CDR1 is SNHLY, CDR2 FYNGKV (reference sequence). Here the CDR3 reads CASSPQTYEQYF. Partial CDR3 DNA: TGTGCCAGCAGCCCTCAGACATATGAACAGTAC.

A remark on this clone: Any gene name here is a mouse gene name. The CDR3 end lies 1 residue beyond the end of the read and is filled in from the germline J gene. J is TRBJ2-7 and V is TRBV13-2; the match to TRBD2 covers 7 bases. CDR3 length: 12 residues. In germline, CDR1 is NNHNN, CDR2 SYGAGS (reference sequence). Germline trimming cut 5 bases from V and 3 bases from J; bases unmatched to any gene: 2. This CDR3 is CASGLGSYEQYF. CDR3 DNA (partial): TGTGCCAGCGGACTGGGGAGCTATGAACAGTAC.

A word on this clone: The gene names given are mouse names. CDR3 in amino acids: CASRRDWGAQDTQYF. The CDR3 bases that were read are TGTGCCAGCAGGAGGGACTGGGGGGCCCAAGACACCCAGTAC. The chain joins TRBV26 to TRBJ2-5; 12 nucleotides agree with TRBD2. The read falls 1 residue short of the CDR3 end, and the missing part is taken from the germline J gene. Germline V gene lookup returns CDR1 KGHPV and CDR2 FQNQEV (reference sequence). The ends lost 6 bases at V and 2 bases at J; junction bases unmatched: 3. The CDR3 spans 15 residues.

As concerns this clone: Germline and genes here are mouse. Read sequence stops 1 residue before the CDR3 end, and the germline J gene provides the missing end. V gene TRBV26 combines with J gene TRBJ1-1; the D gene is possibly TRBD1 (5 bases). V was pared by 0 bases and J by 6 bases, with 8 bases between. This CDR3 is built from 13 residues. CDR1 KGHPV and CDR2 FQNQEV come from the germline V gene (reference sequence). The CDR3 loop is CASSLSKGAEVFF. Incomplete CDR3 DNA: TGTGCCAGCAGTCTGTCGAAAGGGGCAGAAGTCTTC.